This T cell receptor beta chain was found in a study of cytomegalovirus exposure and HLA in healthy donors. A multiplex PCR was run with 60 Vbeta primers and 13 Jbeta primers. Clones were sequenced by immunoSEQ multiplex PCR, and TCRdb holds only the in-frame ones, with some missing. The repertoire has some 150,000 clones, over 60% of them found once; the top ten carry around 3%. Deletions cut 9 bases from V and 0 bases from J, with 12 bases between. The CDR3 loop spans 13 amino acids. Looked up from germline, CDR1 is SGHDT and CDR2 is YYEEEE. The sequence came from a woman younger than 45 in good health and CMV-seropositive. V gene TRBV5-6 combines with J gene TRBJ2-5; D perhaps matches TRBD1 (6 bases). Sequencing was done on a sample of PBMCs. The CDR3 spells CATKQGNQETQYF. The CDR3 DNA is TGTGCCACCAAACAGGGAAACCAAGAGACCCAGTACTTC.